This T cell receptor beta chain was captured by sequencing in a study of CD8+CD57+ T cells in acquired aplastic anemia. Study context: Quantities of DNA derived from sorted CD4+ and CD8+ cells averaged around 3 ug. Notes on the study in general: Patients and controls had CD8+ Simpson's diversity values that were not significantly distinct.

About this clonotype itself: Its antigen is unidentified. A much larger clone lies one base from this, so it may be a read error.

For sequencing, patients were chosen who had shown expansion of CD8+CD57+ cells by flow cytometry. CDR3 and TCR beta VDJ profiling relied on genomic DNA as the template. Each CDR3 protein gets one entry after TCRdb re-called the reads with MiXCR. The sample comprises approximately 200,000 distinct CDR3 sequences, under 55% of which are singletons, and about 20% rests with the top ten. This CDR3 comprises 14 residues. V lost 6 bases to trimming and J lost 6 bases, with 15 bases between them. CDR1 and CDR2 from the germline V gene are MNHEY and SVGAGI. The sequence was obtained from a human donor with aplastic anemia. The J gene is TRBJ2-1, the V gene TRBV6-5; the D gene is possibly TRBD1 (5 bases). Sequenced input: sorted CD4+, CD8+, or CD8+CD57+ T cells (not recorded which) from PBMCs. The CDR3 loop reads CASSQGLPFNEQFF. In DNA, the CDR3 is TGTGCCAGCAGCCAGGGTTTACCCTTCAATGAGCAGTTCTTC.